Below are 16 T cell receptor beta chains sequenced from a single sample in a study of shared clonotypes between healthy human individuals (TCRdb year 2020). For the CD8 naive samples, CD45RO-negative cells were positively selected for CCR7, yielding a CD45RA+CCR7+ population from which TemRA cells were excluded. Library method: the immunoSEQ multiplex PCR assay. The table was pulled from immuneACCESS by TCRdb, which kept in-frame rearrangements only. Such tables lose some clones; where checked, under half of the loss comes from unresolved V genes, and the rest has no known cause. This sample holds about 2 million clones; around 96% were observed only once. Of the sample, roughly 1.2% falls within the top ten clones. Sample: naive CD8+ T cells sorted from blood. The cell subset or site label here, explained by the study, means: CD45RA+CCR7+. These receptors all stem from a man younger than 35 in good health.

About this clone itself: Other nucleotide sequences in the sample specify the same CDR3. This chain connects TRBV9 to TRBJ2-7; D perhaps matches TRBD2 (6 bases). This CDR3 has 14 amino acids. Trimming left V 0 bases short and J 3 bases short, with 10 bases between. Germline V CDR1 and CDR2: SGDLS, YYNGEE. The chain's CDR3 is CASSVGASDYEQYF. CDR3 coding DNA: TGTGCCAGCAGCGTAGGGGCTAGCGACTACGAGCAGTACTTC.

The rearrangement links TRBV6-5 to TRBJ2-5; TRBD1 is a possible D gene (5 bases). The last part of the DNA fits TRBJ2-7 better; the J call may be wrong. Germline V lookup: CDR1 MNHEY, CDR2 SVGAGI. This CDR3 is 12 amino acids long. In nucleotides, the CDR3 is TGTGCCAGCATGACAGAGACCTACGAGCAGTACTTC. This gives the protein CASMTETYEQYF.

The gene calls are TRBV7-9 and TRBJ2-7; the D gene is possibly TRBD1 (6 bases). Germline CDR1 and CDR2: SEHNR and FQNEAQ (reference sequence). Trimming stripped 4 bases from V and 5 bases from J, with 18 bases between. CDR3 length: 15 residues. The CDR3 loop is CASSSTIQGSNEQYF. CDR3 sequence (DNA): TGTGCCAGCAGCTCAACCATACAGGGATCGAACGAGCAGTACTTC. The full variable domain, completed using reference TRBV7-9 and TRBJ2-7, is DTGVSQNPRHKITKRGQNVTFRCDPISEHNRLYWYRQTLGQGPEFLTYFQNEAQLEKSRLLSDRFSAERPKGSFSTLEIQRTEQGDSAMYLCASSSTIQGSNEQYFGPGTRLTVT.

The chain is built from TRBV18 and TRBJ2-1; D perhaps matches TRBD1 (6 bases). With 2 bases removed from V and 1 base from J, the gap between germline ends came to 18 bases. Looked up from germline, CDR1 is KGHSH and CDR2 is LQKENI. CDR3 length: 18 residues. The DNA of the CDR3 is TGTGCCAGCTCACCAGGAGTCGCCAGGGACACATCCTACAATGAGCAGTTCTTC. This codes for CASSPGVARDTSYNEQFF.

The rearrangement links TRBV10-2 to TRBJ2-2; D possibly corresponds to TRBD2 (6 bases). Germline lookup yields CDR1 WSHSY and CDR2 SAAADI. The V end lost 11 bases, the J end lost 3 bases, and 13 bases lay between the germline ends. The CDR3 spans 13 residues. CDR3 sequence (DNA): TGCGCCGGCCAGGGCGGGGACACCGGGGAGCTGTTTTTT. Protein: CAGQGGDTGELFF.

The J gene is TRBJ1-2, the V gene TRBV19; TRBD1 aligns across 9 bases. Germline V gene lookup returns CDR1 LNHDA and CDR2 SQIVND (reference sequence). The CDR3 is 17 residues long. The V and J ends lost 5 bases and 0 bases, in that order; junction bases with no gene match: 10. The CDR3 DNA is TGTGCCAGTAGTCGGTTGGACCGGGACAGGGCTAACTATGGCTACACCTTC. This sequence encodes CASSRLDRDRANYGYTF.

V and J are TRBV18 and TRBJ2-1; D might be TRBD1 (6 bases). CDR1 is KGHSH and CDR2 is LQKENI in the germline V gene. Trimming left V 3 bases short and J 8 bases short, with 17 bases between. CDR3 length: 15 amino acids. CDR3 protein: CASSPPGVDPHEQFF. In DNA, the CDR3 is TGTGCCAGCTCACCCCCAGGGGTAGACCCCCATGAGCAGTTCTTC.

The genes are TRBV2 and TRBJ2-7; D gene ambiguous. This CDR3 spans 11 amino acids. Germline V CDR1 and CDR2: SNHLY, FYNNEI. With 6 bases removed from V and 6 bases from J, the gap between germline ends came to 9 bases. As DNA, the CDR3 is TGTGCCAGCAGGGACCCCTCCGAGCAGTACTTC. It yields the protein CASRDPSEQYF. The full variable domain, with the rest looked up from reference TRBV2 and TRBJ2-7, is EPEVTQTPSHQVTQMGQEVILRCVPISNHLYFYWYRQILGQKVEFLVSFYNNEISEKSEIFDDQFSVERPDGSNFTLKIRSTKLEDSAMYFCASRDPSEQYFGPGTRLTVT.

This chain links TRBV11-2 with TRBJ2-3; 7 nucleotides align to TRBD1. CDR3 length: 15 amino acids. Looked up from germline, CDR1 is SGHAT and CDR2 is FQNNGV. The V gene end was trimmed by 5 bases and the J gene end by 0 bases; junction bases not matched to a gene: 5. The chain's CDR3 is CASSPGDSSTDTQYF. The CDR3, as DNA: TGTGCCAGCAGCCCTGGGGACAGTAGCACAGATACGCAGTATTTT.

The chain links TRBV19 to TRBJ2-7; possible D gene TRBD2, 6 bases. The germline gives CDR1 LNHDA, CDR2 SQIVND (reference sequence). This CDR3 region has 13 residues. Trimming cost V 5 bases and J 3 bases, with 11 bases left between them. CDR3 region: CASSWRVLYEQYF. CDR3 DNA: TGTGCCAGTAGTTGGAGGGTCCTCTACGAGCAGTACTTC.

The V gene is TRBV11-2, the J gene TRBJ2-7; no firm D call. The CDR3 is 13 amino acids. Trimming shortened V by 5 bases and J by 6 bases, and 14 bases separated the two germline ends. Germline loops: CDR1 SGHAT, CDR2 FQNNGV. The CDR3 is CASSPTPTLEQYF. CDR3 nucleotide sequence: TGTGCCAGCAGCCCAACCCCGACACTCGAGCAGTACTTC.

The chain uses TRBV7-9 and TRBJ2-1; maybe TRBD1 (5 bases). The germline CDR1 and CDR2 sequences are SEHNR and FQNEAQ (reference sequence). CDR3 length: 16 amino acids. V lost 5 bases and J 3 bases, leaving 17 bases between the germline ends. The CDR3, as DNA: TGTGCCAGCAGCCTCCCTGACAGCGATTACTACAATGAGCAGTTCTTC. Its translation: CASSLPDSDYYNEQFF.

The CDR3 sequence: CASIVTGATYNEQFF. The CDR3 DNA reads as TGTGCCAGCATTGTGACAGGAGCAACCTACAATGAGCAGTTCTTC. V and J are TRBV7-9 and TRBJ2-1; weak D call: TRBD1 (6 bases). V lost 7 bases and J lost 2, with 15 bases in between. The germline CDR1 and CDR2 sequences are SEHNR and FQNEAQ (reference sequence). The CDR3 consists of 15 residues.

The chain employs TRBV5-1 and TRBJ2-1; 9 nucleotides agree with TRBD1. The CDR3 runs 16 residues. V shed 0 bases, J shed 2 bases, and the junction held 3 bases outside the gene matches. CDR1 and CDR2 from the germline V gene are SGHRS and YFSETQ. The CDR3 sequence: CASSLDRTGAYNEQFF. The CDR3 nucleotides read TGCGCCAGCAGCTTGGACAGGACAGGGGCCTACAATGAGCAGTTCTTC.

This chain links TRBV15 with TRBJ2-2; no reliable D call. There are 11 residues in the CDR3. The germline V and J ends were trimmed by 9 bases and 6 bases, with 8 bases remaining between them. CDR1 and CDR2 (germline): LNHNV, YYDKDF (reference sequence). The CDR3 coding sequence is TGTGCCACTGGCAAGTCCGGGGAGCTGTTTTTT. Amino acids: CATGKSGELFF.

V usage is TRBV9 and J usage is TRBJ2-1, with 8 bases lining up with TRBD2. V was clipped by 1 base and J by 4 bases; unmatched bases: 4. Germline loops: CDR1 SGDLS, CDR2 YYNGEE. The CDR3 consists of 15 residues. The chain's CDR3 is CASSVSEREYNEQFF. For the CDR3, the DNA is TGTGCCAGCAGCGTATCCGAGCGGGAGTACAATGAGCAGTTCTTC.